The clone carrying this T cell receptor beta chain was seen a few times. What it recognizes is unknown. The source of the sample is a study of T-cell reconstitution after alpha-beta-depleted transplantation in children. Study-level results: Several hundred expanded graft clones reportedly gave rise to the alpha-beta T cells present about two months after transplant. From newly produced T cells came most of the T-cell counts and diversity one year after transplant. Surviving recipient T cells and intrathymic progenitors accounted for some patients' high TCRbeta diversity at day 60.

The CDR3 loop spans 16 amino acids. CDR1 is MNHEY, CDR2 SVGAGI, per germline. Trimming took 5 bases from V and 6 from J, leaving 20 bases between them. Preparing the TCRbeta library involved the use of unique molecular identifiers. MiXCR, run by TCRdb on the PCR reads, gives a single entry per CDR3 protein. In the table there are hundreds of thousands of distinct CDR3 sequences, around a sixth of which are singletons. V gene TRBV6-5 combines with J gene TRBJ2-1, with a possible D match to TRBD2 (6 bases). Here the sequenced sample was PBMCs, mostly from graft donor cells, taken 360 days after TCRalphabeta/CD19-depleted stem cell transplant. The TCR was taken from a male patient under 10 years old who had a stem cell transplant for acute lymphoblastic leukemia, so the T cells may come from the graft donor. Here the CDR3 reads CASSTQPSAWGNEQFF. CDR3 DNA: TGTGCCAGCAGTACTCAACCTAGCGCTTGGGGCAATGAGCAGTTCTTC.